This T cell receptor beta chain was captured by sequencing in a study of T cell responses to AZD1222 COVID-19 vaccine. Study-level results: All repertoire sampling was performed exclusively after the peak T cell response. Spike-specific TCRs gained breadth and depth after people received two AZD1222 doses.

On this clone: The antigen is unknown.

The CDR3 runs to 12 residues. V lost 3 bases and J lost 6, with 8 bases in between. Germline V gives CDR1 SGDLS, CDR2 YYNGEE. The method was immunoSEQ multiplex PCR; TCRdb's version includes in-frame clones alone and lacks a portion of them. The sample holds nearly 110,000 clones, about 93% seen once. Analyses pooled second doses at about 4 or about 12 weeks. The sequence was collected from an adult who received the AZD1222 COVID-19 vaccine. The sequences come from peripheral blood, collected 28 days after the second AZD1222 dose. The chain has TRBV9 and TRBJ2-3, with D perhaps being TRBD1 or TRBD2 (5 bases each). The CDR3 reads CASSGDGDTQYF. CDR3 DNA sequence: TGTGCCAGCAGCGGGGACGGCGATACGCAGTATTTT. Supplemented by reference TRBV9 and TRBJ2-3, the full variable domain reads DSGVTQTPKHLITATGQRVTLRCSPRSGDLSVYWYQQSLDQGLQFLIQYYNGEERAKGNILERFSAQQFPDLHSELNLSSLELGDSALYFCASSGDGDTQYFGPGTRLTVL.